This T cell receptor beta chain was captured in a study of cytomegalovirus exposure and HLA in healthy donors. About the study: Approximately 81% of roughly 430 genotyped donors fell in the Caucasian-associated ancestry cluster. Findings and limits, study-wide: The study flagged about 150 TCR beta chains as cytomegalovirus-associated. Rarity marked most TCR sequences, yet some public TCRs occurred in many donors. Prior analysis indicated that the majority of TCR beta V segments exhibited productivity approximately 90% or approximately 30% of the time.

PCR was performed using 60 Vbeta and 13 Jbeta primers. Sequenced by immunoSEQ multiplex PCR; TCRdb stores in-frame clones only, minus some. This table has more than 90,000 clones, approximately 82% appearing once. About this clone itself: The antigen is undetermined.

The junction had 8 bases not matched to a gene; V was cut back by 5 bases and J by 5 bases. Looked up from germline, CDR1 is SQVTM and CDR2 is ANQGSEA. This CDR3 has 14 amino acids. The rearrangement links TRBV29-1 to TRBJ2-1, with 8 nucleotides matching TRBD2. Sequences were obtained from PBMCs. The TCR was taken from a man younger than 45 in good health and CMV-seropositive. The CDR3 reads CSVYRGGWDNEQFF. As DNA, the CDR3 is TGCAGCGTTTATCGGGGGGGTTGGGACAATGAGCAGTTCTTC.